This T cell receptor beta chain was recovered during a study of T cells after somatic rescue of genetic block. Germline V lookup: CDR1 KGHSH, CDR2 LQKENI. The V end was cut by 0 bases, the J end by 7 bases, with 10 bases between. The CDR3 consists of 14 residues. Generated by immunoSEQ multiplex PCR, the TCRdb table keeps only in-frame clones and is missing some. The sample has roughly 65,000 clones, 85% to 95% seen once; the top ten hold about 2.7%. The clonotype comes from a man aged 35 to 55. Source material: peripheral blood mononuclear cells (PBMCs). The rearrangement uses TRBV18 and TRBJ2-1; unclear D gene. The CDR3 bases are TGTGCCAGCTCACCACCGAGTGGTGGTAATGAGCAGTTCTTC. This translates into CASSPPSGGNEQFF.